The entry below gives a single TCR beta chain sequence along with its context. The clone's antigen remains unknown. Base quality data are lacking; no much larger clone is found one base away. The TCR beta locus was amplified and sequenced with the immunoSEQ assay, yielding bulk TCR Vbeta CDR3 data. The original pipeline was this. Non-productive CDR3s, sequences shorter than 7 amino acids, and those not starting with C or ending with F/W were excluded. Analysis was limited to specimens with at least 1000 reads, and clonotypes were defined at the amino acid level. Clonality was computed as 1 minus Pielou's evenness. To equalize library sizes, abundance-weighted random subsampling with replacement was performed and repeated 100 times so that 95% confidence intervals could be reported. Repertoire overlap was quantified using the Morisita overlap index, and the top 40 clones per specimen were examined for overlap with the irAE. Not all clones reach the TCRdb copy of this immuneACCESS table, which keeps in-frame sequences only. Checked studies attribute under half of the gap to unresolved V genes and leave the rest unexplained. For V, J and clone size, that table is used; D and trimming come from the DNA. The sample table lists about 7,300 clones, around 94% of them with a count of one. 2.2% of the sample comes from the top ten.

The data stem from a study of T cells in tumors and immune-related adverse events (dated by TCRdb to about 2021). The treatment or condition label, read with the paper, signifies: nivolumab (PD-1 blockade) given before sampling. The DNeasy Blood and Tissue Kit was used to extract DNA from the formalin-fixed paraffin-embedded specimens. The origin of this receptor is a female donor with metastatic renal cell carcinoma. Sample: lymph node tissue, taken from a patient treated with anti-PD-1 therapy.

The CDR3 protein: CASSRVPGQSYGTEAFF. DNA sequence: TGTGCCAGCTCACGAGTTCCAGGACAGTCTTATGGCACTGAAGCTTTCTTT. Here the chain combines TRBV18 and TRBJ1-1, with a weak D call of TRBD1 (6 bases match). V was cut back by 4 bases and J by 4 bases, leaving a gap of 22 bases between them. The CDR3, cysteine through phenylalanine, is 17 amino acids long. The entry retains the CDR3 DNA only, 51 bases that are in frame from base 1. The germline V gene provides CDR1 KGHSH and CDR2 LQKENI.